The entry below describes one T cell receptor beta chain. This specimen belongs to a study of blood T cell repertoires in COVID-19. Across the whole study: From T cells, B-cell-depleted T cells, or PBMCs came the material, which was cDNA or gDNA.

How the authors handled the data: Amplified reference gene primers provided the basis for estimating nucleated cell counts. TCRdb's table, derived via immunoSEQ multiplex PCR, lists solely in-frame clones and lacks some. From that table come the V and J calls and clone size; the DNA was used to work out D and trimming. This table holds approximately 85,000 clones, 85% to 90% found once. CDR1 is SQVTM, CDR2 ANQGSEA, per germline. The CDR3 extends over 14 amino acids. The V segment lost 1 base and the J segment 8 bases; nucleotides outside the gene matches: 11. The sequenced sample consisted of peripheral blood. The chain uses TRBV29-1 and TRBJ2-7; TRBD2 agrees at 7 bases. The clonotype originates from a woman older than 75 with active or convalescent COVID-19. The CDR3 sequence: CSVEVGGEPTKQYF. In DNA, the CDR3 is TGCAGCGTTGAAGTGGGAGGGGAACCTACGAAGCAGTACTTC.